These 4 T cell receptor beta chains came from one sample sequenced in a study of blood T cell repertoires in COVID-19. Sequencing was performed with immunoSEQ multiplex PCR; in TCRdb, only in-frame clones are kept and a portion is missing. The sample has 60,000 to 85,000 clones; nearly 80% are singletons. The sequencing input was peripheral blood. The origin of the receptors is a woman aged 55-69 years with acute or convalescent COVID-19.

This chain joins TRBV2 and TRBJ1-5, with 8 bases that match TRBD1. CDR1 is SNHLY and CDR2 is FYNNEI in the germline V gene. Trimming removed 2 bases from V and 4 bases from J; junction bases left unmatched: 4. The length of the CDR3 is 15 residues. The CDR3 protein is CASSETTGENQPQHF. The CDR3 DNA reads TGTGCCAGCAGTGAAACGACAGGGGAAAATCAGCCCCAGCATTTT. The full variable domain, with the rest looked up from reference TRBV2 and TRBJ1-5, is EPEVTQTPSHQVTQMGQEVILRCVPISNHLYFYWYRQILGQKVEFLVSFYNNEISEKSEIFDDQFSVERPDGSNFTLKIRSTKLEDSAMYFCASSETTGENQPQHFGDGTRLSIL.

This clone was seen a handful of times. V and J are TRBV7-9 and TRBJ1-1, with a possible D match to TRBD1 (5 bases). Per germline, CDR1 SEHNR and CDR2 FQNEAQ (reference sequence). V was shortened by 8 bases and J by 5 bases, with 15 bases between the two germline ends. This CDR3 is 13 amino acids long. CDR3 DNA: TGTGCCAGCGCCACCCAGGGAGGGACTGAAGCTTTCTTT. It specifies CASATQGGTEAFF.

This CDR3 is CASSRRGRETQYF. CDR3 coding DNA: TGTGCCAGCAGTCGCAGGGGGCGAGAGACCCAGTACTTC. The chain recombines TRBV28 with TRBJ2-5; 8 nucleotides align to TRBD1. The CDR3 is made up of 13 amino acids. CDR1 and CDR2 from the germline V gene are MDHEN and SYDVKM. V gave up 5 bases and J gave up 4 bases; unmatched junction bases: 3.

The chain joins TRBV6-6 to TRBJ1-5; D might be TRBD1 (5 bases). The CDR3 is made up of 15 amino acids. CDR1 and CDR2 from the germline V gene are MNHNY and SVGAGI (reference sequence). Trimming took 8 bases from V and 0 from J, leaving 14 bases between them. For the CDR3, the DNA is TGTGCCAGCCAAATGACAGTGACTAGCAATCAGCCCCAGCATTTT. Translated: CASQMTVTSNQPQHF.